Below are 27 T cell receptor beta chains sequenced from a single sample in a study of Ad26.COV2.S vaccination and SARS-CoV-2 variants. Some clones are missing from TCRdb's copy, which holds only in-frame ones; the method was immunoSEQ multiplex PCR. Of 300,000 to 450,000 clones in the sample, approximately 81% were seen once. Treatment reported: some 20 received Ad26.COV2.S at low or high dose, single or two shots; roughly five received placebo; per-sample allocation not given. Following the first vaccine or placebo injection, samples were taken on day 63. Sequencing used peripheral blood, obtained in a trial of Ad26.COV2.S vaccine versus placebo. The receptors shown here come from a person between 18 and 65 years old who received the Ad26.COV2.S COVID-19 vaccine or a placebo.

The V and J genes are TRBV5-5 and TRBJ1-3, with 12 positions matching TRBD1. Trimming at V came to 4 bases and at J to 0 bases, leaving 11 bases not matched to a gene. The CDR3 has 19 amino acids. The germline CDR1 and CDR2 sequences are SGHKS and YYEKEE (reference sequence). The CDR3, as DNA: TGTGCCAGCAGCGGGGGGCTGTCGGGACAGGGGGCCTCTGGAAACACCATATATTTT. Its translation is CASSGGLSGQGASGNTIYF.

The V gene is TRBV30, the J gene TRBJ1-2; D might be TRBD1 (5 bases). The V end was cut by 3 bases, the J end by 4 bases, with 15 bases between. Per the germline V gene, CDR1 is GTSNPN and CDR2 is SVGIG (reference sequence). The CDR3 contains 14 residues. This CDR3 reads CAWSGTSVGYGYTF. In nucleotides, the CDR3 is TGTGCCTGGAGCGGGACTTCAGTGGGCTATGGCTACACCTTC.

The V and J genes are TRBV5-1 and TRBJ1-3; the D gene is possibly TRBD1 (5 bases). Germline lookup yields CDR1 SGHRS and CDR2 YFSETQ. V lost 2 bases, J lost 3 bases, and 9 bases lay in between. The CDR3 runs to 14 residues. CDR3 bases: TGCGCCAGCAGCTTCGGGGCGCGTGGAAACACCATATATTTT. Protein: CASSFGARGNTIYF. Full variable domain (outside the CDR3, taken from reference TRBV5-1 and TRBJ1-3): KAGVTQTPRYLIKTRGQQVTLSCSPISGHRSVSWYQQTPGQGLQFLFEYFSETQRNKGNFPGRFSGRQFSNSRSEMNVSTLELGDSALYLCASSFGARGNTIYFGEGSWLTVV.

Here the CDR3 reads CASSLGKGAGQTYEQYF. CDR3 sequence (DNA): TGTGCCAGCAGCTTAGGAAAGGGGGCAGGGCAAACCTACGAGCAGTACTTC. J is TRBJ2-7 and V is TRBV11-2, with 7 bases identical to TRBD1. The CDR3 is 17 amino acids. With V trimmed by 1 base and J by 2 bases, 11 bases remained unmatched. Germline-derived CDR1 and CDR2 are SGHAT and FQNNGV.

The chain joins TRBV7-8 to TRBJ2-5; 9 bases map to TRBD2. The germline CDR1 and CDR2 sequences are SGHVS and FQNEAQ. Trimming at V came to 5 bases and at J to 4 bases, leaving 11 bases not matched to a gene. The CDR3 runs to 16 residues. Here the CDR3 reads CASSLLRGGRVETQYF. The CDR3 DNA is TGTGCCAGCAGCCTTCTGCGGGGCGGGAGGGTAGAGACCCAGTACTTC.

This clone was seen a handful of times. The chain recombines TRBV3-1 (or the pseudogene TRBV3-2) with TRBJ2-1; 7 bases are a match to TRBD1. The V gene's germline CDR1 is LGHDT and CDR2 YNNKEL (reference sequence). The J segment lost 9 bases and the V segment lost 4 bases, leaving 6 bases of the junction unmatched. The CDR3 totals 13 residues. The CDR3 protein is CASSRGQFREQFF. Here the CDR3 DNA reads TGTGCCAGCAGCCGGGGACAGTTTCGTGAGCAGTTCTTC.

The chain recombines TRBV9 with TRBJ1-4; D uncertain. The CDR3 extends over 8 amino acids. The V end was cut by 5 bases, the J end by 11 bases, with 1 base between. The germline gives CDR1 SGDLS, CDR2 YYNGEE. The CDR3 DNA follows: TGTGCCAGCAGGAAACTGTTTTTT. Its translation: CASRKLFF.

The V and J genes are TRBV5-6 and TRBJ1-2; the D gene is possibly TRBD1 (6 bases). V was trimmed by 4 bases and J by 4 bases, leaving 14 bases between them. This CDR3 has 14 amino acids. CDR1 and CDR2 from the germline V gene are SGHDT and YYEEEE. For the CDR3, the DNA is TGTGCCAGCAGCACTAGCAGGGGTAGCTATGGCTACACCTTC. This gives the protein CASSTSRGSYGYTF.

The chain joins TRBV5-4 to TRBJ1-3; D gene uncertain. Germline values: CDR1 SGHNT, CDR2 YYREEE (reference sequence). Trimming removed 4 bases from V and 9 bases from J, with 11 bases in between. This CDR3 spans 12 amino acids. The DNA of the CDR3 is TGTGCCAGCAGCCAGGCGTACGGCACCATATATTTT. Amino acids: CASSQAYGTIYF.

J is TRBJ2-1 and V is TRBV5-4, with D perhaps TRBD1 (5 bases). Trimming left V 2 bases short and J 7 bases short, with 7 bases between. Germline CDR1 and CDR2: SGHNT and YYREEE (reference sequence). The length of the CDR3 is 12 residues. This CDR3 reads CASSLDRNEQFF. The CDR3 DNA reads TGTGCCAGCAGCTTAGACAGAAATGAGCAGTTCTTC.

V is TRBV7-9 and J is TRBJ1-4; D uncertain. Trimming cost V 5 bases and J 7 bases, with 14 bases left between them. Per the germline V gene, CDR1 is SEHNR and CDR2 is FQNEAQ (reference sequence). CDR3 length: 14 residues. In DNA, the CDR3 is TGTGCCAGCAGCGTTGGACTGGCGACTGAAAAACTGTTTTTT. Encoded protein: CASSVGLATEKLFF.

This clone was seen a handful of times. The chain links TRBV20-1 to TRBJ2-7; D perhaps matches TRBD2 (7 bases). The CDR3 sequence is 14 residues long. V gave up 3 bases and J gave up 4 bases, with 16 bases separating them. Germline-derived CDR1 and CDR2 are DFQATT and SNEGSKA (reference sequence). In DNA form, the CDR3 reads TGCAGTGCTAGTGGGGGCGGGAGAATGTACGAGCAGTACTTC. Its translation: CSASGGGRMYEQYF.

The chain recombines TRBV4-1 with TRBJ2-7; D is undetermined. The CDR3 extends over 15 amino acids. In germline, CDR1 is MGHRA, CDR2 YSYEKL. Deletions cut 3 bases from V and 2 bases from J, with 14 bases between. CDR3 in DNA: TGCGCCAGCAGCCATCCCCTAGTGGGTACCTACGAGCAGTACTTC. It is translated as CASSHPLVGTYEQYF.

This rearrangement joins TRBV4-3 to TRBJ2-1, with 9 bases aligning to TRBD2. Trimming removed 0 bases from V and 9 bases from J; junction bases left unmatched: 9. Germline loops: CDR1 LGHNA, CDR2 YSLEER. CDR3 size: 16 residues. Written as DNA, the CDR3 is TGCGCCAGCAGCCAAGAGGGGGGTAGCGGGAGCGTTGAGCAGTTCTTC. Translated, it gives CASSQEGGSGSVEQFF.

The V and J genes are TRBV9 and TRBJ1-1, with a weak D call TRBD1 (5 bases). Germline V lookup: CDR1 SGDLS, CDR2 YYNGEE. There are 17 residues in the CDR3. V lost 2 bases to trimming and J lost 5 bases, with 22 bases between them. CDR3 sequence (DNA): TGTGCCAGCAGCGTTGATTCGGGACCGTCACTAAGTACTGAAGCTTTCTTT. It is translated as CASSVDSGPSLSTEAFF.

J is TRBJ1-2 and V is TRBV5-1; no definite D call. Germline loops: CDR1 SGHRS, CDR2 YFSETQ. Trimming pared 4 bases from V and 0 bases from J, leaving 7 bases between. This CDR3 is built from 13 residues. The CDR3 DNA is TGCGCCAGCAGCGTAACTCCTAACTATGGCTACACCTTC. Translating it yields CASSVTPNYGYTF.

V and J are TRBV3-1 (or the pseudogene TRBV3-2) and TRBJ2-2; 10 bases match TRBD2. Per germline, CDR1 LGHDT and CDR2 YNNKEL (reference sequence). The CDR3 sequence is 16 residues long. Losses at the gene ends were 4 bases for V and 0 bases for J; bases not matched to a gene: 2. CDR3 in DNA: TGTGCCAGCAGCCTCGGACTAGCGGCGAACACCGGGGAGCTGTTTTTT. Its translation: CASSLGLAANTGELFF.

The CDR3 loop is CASSLGPGPNYGYTF. As DNA, the CDR3 is TGTGCCAGCAGCTTAGGGCCAGGGCCAAACTATGGCTACACCTTC. The chain uses TRBV7-9 and TRBJ1-2, with D perhaps matching TRBD1 (5 bases). V gave up 1 base and J gave up 2 bases, with 11 bases separating them. The CDR3 is 15 amino acids. Per the germline V gene, CDR1 is SEHNR and CDR2 is FQNEAQ (reference sequence).

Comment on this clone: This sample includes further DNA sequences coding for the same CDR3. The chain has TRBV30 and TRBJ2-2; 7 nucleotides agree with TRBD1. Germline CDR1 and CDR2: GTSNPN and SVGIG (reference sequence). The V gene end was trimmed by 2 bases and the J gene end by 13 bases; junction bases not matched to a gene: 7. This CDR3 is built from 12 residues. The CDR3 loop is CAWSPDRVGLFF. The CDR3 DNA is TGTGCCTGGAGTCCCGACAGGGTTGGGCTGTTTTTT. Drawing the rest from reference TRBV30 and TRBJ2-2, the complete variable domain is SQTIHQWPATLVQPVGSPLSLECTVEGTSNPNLYWYRQAAGRGLQLLFYSVGIGQISSEVPQNLSASRPQDRQFILSSKKLLLSDSGFYLCAWSPDRVGLFFGEGSRLTVL.

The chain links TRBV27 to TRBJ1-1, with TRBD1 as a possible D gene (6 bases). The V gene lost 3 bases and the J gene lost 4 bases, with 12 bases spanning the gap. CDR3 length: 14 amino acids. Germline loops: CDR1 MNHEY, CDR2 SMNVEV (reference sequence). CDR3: CASSFGGGGTEAFF. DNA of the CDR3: TGTGCCAGCAGTTTTGGGGGAGGGGGCACTGAAGCTTTCTTT.

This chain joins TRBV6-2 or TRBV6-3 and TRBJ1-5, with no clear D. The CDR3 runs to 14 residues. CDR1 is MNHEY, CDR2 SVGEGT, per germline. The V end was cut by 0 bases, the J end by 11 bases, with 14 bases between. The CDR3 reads CASSYSWSRPAQHF. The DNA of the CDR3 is TGTGCCAGCAGTTACTCGTGGTCTAGGCCGGCCCAGCATTTT.

DNA for the CDR3: TGTGCCAGCAGTACTCAGGGTTTACTAGAGCAGTACTTC. It codes for CASSTQGLLEQYF. V and J are TRBV6-5 and TRBJ2-7; tentatively, D is TRBD1 (5 bases). This CDR3 is 13 amino acids long. Germline lookup yields CDR1 MNHEY and CDR2 SVGAGI. Trimming pared 5 bases from V and 7 bases from J, leaving 15 bases between.

CDR3 nucleotide sequence: TGTGCCAGCAGTTACTCGATTCGAACCTATAGCAATCAGCCCCAGCATTTT. It codes for CASSYSIRTYSNQPQHF. The gene calls are TRBV6-2 or TRBV6-3 and TRBJ1-5; D is unresolved. The CDR3 sequence is 17 residues long. The germline gives CDR1 MNHEY, CDR2 SVGEGT. Trimming took off 0 bases at V and 0 bases at J, with 12 bases between the two ends.

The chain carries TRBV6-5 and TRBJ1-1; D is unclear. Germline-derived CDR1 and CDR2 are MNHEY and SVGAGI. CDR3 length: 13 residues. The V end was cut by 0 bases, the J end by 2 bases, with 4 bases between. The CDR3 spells CASSYSTNTEAFF. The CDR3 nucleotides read TGTGCCAGCAGTTACTCGACCAACACTGAAGCTTTCTTT.

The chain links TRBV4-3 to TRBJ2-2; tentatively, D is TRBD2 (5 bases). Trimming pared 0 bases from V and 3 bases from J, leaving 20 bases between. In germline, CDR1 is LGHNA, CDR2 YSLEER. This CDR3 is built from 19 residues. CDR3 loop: CASSQDILARIDHTGELFF. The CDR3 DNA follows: TGCGCCAGCAGCCAAGATATTCTAGCTCGTATCGACCACACCGGGGAGCTGTTTTTT.

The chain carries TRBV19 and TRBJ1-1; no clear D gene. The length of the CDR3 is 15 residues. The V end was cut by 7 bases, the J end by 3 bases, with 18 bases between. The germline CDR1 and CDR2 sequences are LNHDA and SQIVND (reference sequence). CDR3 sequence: CASTRPLETYTEAFF. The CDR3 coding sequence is TGTGCCAGTACCCGGCCCTTGGAGACTTACACTGAAGCTTTCTTT.

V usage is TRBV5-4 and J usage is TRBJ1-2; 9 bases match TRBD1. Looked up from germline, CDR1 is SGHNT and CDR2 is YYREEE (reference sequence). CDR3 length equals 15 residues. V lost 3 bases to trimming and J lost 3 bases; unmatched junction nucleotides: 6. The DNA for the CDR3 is TGTGCCAGCAGCTCCACCGGGACAGGGTACTATGGCTACACCTTC. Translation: CASSSTGTGYYGYTF.